This TCR beta chain was identified in a study of radiation and T cells in renal cell carcinoma. This CDR3 has 15 residues. Germline V gene sequence: CDR1 MNHEY, CDR2 SVGAGI. Only one count was recorded for this clone. A read error may account for a junction end that differs from germline. Other DNA variants within this sample encode the same CDR3. Profiled with immunoSEQ multiplex PCR; TCRdb holds only in-frame clones, not every one. The sample holds around 180,000 clones, roughly 90% seen once. Time point defined: blood 4 weeks post-SBRT, at nephrectomy. Treatment specified: 15 Gy SBRT to primary tumor, nephrectomy 4 weeks later. This renal cell carcinoma was of the clear cell type.

The rearrangement joins TRBV6-5 to TRBJ2-1; 7 bases line up with TRBD2. Specimen: blood, collected from a patient whose treatment included radiotherapy and nephrectomy. This TCR was sampled from a woman in her 50s with renal cell carcinoma. The CDR3 DNA reads as TGTGCCAGCAGCTACTCCCGCGGGAGCGGAAATGAGCAGTTCTTC. Protein product: CASSYSRGSGNEQFF.